Shown below are 22 T cell receptor beta chains from a single sample sequenced in a study of cytomegalovirus exposure and HLA in healthy donors. PCR amplification relied on 60 Vbeta primers (plus 13 Jbeta primers). Here immunoSEQ multiplex PCR was the method, and the copy in TCRdb shows in-frame clones only, minus some. The sample carries 95,000 to 150,000 clones, over 50% recorded once. Sequences were obtained from PBMCs. The receptors were sampled from a woman in her forties in good health and CMV-seropositive.

V is TRBV27 and J is TRBJ2-7; 7 nucleotides line up with TRBD2. The germline gives CDR1 MNHEY, CDR2 SMNVEV (reference sequence). The CDR3 runs 16 residues. Germline trimming cut 0 bases from V and 1 base from J; bases unmatched to any gene: 6. Written as DNA, the CDR3 is TGTGCCAGCAGTTTATCGGGGCGGGGGTTTTCCTACGAGCAGTACTTC. This sequence encodes CASSLSGRGFSYEQYF.

V and J are TRBV10-2 and TRBJ1-2; no clear D. Trimming took 8 bases from V and 4 from J, leaving 8 bases between them. CDR1 is WSHSY, CDR2 SAAADI, per germline. CDR3 size: 11 residues. As DNA, the CDR3 is TGCGCCAGCTTCTGGAGCTATGGCTACACCTTC. This codes for CASFWSYGYTF.

The chain joins TRBV11-3 to TRBJ2-5; 10 bases agree with TRBD2. The germline V gene encodes CDR1 SGHNT and CDR2 YENEEA. CDR3 size: 16 residues. V trimming: 3 bases; J trimming: 5 bases; junction bases outside the gene matches: 9. The CDR3 reads CASSFQRGGLMETQYF. In DNA form, the CDR3 reads TGTGCCAGCAGCTTCCAGCGGGGGGGGCTAATGGAGACCCAGTACTTC.

This clone has just a few counts. V gene TRBV7-2 combines with J gene TRBJ1-2; TRBD1 matches 8 bases. V lost 4 bases, J lost 5 bases, and 3 bases stayed unmatched. CDR1 is SGHTA and CDR2 is FQGNSA in the germline V gene. This CDR3 region has 13 residues. CDR3: CASSYRGKYGYTF. The CDR3 region has the DNA TGTGCCAGCAGCTACAGGGGGAAGTATGGCTACACCTTC. The full variable domain, rest sourced from reference TRBV7-2 and TRBJ1-2, is GAGVSQSPSNKVTEKGKDVELRCDPISGHTALYWYRQSLGQGLEFLIYFQGNSAPDKSGLPSDRFSAERTGGSVSTLTIQRTQQEDSAVYLCASSYRGKYGYTFGSGTRLTVV.

This clone was recorded a few times. The chain recombines TRBV11-2 with TRBJ1-2, with TRBD1 matching over 11 bases. This CDR3 contains 15 residues. The V and J ends lost 5 bases and 6 bases, in that order; junction bases with no gene match: 8. Germline V gene lookup returns CDR1 SGHAT and CDR2 FQNNGV. The CDR3 loop is CASSPMPGQGDGYTF. The CDR3 bases are TGTGCCAGCAGCCCGATGCCGGGACAGGGGGATGGCTACACCTTC. Combining the CDR3 with reference TRBV11-2 and TRBJ1-2 gives the whole variable domain EAGVAQSPRYKIIEKRQSVAFWCNPISGHATLYWYQQILGQGPKLLIQFQNNGVVDDSQLPKDRFSAERLKGVDSTLKIQPAKLEDSAVYLCASSPMPGQGDGYTFGSGTRLTVV.

The J gene is TRBJ2-1, the V gene TRBV29-1, with TRBD1 matching 7 bases. Germline V lookup: CDR1 SQVTM, CDR2 ANQGSEA. The CDR3 loop spans 14 amino acids. V shed 3 bases and J 4 bases; nucleotides not matched to a gene: 6. CDR3 region: CSVDLGQPYNEQFF. The CDR3 DNA sequence: TGCAGCGTTGATTTGGGACAGCCATACAATGAGCAGTTCTTC.

The rearrangement links TRBV21-1 to TRBJ1-6; TRBD1, as called in the table, went unchecked against the DNA. TRBV21-1 is a known pseudogene. The CDR3 length is 15 residues. The CDR3 DNA reads as TGTGCCAGCACCGAACACCGGGACAGCAATTCACCCCTCCACTTT. This translates into CASTEHRDSNSPLHF.

This clone was found a few times. The genes are TRBV6-1 and TRBJ1-2; no clear D gene. Per the germline V gene, CDR1 is MNHNS and CDR2 is SASEGT. The V gene lost 6 bases and the J gene lost 4 bases, with 18 bases spanning the gap. This CDR3 comprises 15 residues. CDR3 protein: CASRRVDTKGYGYTF. The CDR3, as DNA: TGTGCCAGCAGGAGGGTGGATACGAAGGGCTATGGCTACACCTTC.

The V call is TRBV29-1, the J call TRBJ1-1; TRBD1 aligns across 7 bases. In germline, CDR1 is SQVTM, CDR2 ANQGSEA. The junction had 10 bases not matched to a gene; V was cut back by 4 bases and J by 8 bases. The CDR3 has 13 residues. The CDR3 DNA reads as TGCAGCGTTGGGTCGAGGGGGCTAAGAGAAGCTTTCTTT. It codes for CSVGSRGLREAFF.

This clone came up a few times. This chain links TRBV5-4 with TRBJ2-5; TRBD1 might be the D (5 bases). CDR1 is SGHNT, CDR2 YYREEE, per germline (reference sequence). Trimming took off 2 bases at V and 5 bases at J, with 16 bases between the two ends. The CDR3 totals 15 residues. The CDR3 region is CASSLQARGRETQYF. The CDR3 DNA reads TGTGCCAGCAGCTTACAGGCTAGGGGTCGGGAGACCCAGTACTTC.

V and J are TRBV28 and TRBJ2-1; D might be TRBD2 (6 bases). The CDR3 loop spans 18 amino acids. The germline V gene encodes CDR1 MDHEN and CDR2 SYDVKM. The V end lost 10 bases, the J end lost 9 bases, and 34 bases lay between the germline ends. CDR3 nucleotides: TGTGCCACCTGGAGCGGGTCTTCTCCCTCGGTAGGTTACTCTGAGCAGTTCTTC. This gives the protein CATWSGSSPSVGYSEQFF.

This clone turned up a few times. The CDR3 DNA is TGTGCCAGCAGTGAAACAGGGGGGGCCTCTGGAAACACCATATATTTT. Translation gives CASSETGGASGNTIYF. The gene calls are TRBV6-1 and TRBJ1-3, with TRBD1 matching over 8 bases. The germline V gene encodes CDR1 MNHNS and CDR2 SASEGT. The CDR3 is made up of 16 amino acids. V was pared by 2 bases and J by 0 bases, with 3 bases of the junction left unmatched.

The chain employs TRBV18 and TRBJ2-5, with 7 positions matching TRBD2. Trimming at V came to 3 bases and at J to 3 bases, leaving 7 bases not matched to a gene. This CDR3 has 15 amino acids. Germline CDR1 reads KGHSH; CDR2 reads LQKENI. The CDR3 coding sequence is TGTGCCAGCTCACCTCTTGGAGCGGGAAAAGAGACCCAGTACTTC. Protein product: CASSPLGAGKETQYF.

The CDR3 nucleotides are TGTTCCGTGAAGGGACAGCAAATGAACACTGAAGCTTTCTTT. This translates into CSVKGQQMNTEAFF. The V gene is TRBV7-9, the J gene TRBJ1-1, with 7 nucleotides matching TRBD1. The CDR3 is made up of 14 amino acids. The germline V gene has CDR1 SEHNR and CDR2 FQNEAQ (reference sequence).

The gene calls are TRBV10-1 and TRBJ2-1; tentative D call: TRBD1 (6 bases). Trimming removed 1 base from V and 7 bases from J, with 11 bases in between. CDR1 and CDR2 (germline): WNHNN, SYGVQD (reference sequence). The CDR3 sequence is 14 residues long. The CDR3, as DNA: TGCGCCAGCAGTGAGTGGACAGACAAAAATGAGCAGTTCTTC. Amino acid sequence: CASSEWTDKNEQFF.

This chain uses TRBV6-1 with TRBJ2-7; D might be TRBD2 (6 bases). Trimming took off 6 bases at V and 3 bases at J, with 12 bases between the two ends. The CDR3 runs 13 residues. Germline V lookup: CDR1 MNHNS, CDR2 SASEGT. The CDR3 region has the DNA TGTGCCAGCAGCGAGACTAGTAACTACGAGCAGTACTTC. This sequence encodes CASSETSNYEQYF.

The chain is built from TRBV10-3 and TRBJ2-5; 8 bases align to TRBD1. The DNA end is more similar to TRBJ2-7, so the J call may be wrong. CDR1 and CDR2 from the germline V gene are ENHRY and SYGVKD. The CDR3 length is 14 residues. CDR3 in amino acids: CAISERTGMYEQYF. DNA for the CDR3: TGTGCCATCAGTGAAAGGACAGGGATGTACGAGCAGTACTTC.

The V and J genes are TRBV2 and TRBJ2-3, with 8 nucleotides matching TRBD2. V lost 7 bases and J lost 1; bases outside the gene matches: 7. Looked up from germline, CDR1 is SNHLY and CDR2 is FYNNEI. The CDR3 has 15 amino acids. CDR3 in DNA: TGTGCCAGCACTACAACAGCGGGGGGCACAGATACGCAGTATTTT. It encodes CASTTTAGGTDTQYF.

This clone has a handful of counts. This chain uses TRBV28 with TRBJ2-7, with D unclear. V lost 3 bases, J lost 5 bases, and 14 bases lay in between. Germline values: CDR1 MDHEN, CDR2 SYDVKM. The CDR3 consists of 14 residues. CDR3 coding DNA: TGTGCCAGCAGTTTCCCCACCCTGGGCAACGAGCAGTACTTC. Amino acids: CASSFPTLGNEQYF.

The rearrangement links TRBV5-1 to TRBJ1-3, with 8 bases matching TRBD1. The germline V gene has CDR1 SGHRS and CDR2 YFSETQ. This CDR3 has 15 residues. The junction had 3 bases not matched to a gene; V was cut back by 4 bases and J by 0 bases. The CDR3 nucleotides are TGCGCCAGCAGCGTGGGACAGGTCTCTGGAAACACCATATATTTT. Translated, it gives CASSVGQVSGNTIYF. Full variable domain (remainder filled in from reference TRBV5-1 and TRBJ1-3): KAGVTQTPRYLIKTRGQQVTLSCSPISGHRSVSWYQQTPGQGLQFLFEYFSETQRNKGNFPGRFSGRQFSNSRSEMNVSTLELGDSALYLCASSVGQVSGNTIYFGEGSWLTVV.

The J gene is TRBJ1-5, the V gene TRBV7-9, with TRBD1 as a possible D gene (5 bases). The V gene's germline CDR1 is SEHNR and CDR2 FQNEAQ (reference sequence). The CDR3 has 15 residues. V was shortened by 5 bases and J by 0 bases, with 11 bases between the two germline ends. The CDR3 DNA reads as TGTGCCAGCAGCCGAGGACATAATAGCAATCAGCCCCAGCATTTT. Its protein is CASSRGHNSNQPQHF. The full variable domain, its missing parts supplied by reference TRBV7-9 and TRBJ1-5, is DTGVSQNPRHKITKRGQNVTFRCDPISEHNRLYWYRQTLGQGPEFLTYFQNEAQLEKSRLLSDRFSAERPKGSFSTLEIQRTEQGDSAMYLCASSRGHNSNQPQHFGDGTRLSIL.

The V gene is TRBV5-1, the J gene TRBJ1-5; 8 bases are shared with TRBD1. V lost 0 bases, J lost 2 bases, and 4 bases stayed unmatched. The germline V gene encodes CDR1 SGHRS and CDR2 YFSETQ. There are 16 residues in the CDR3. The CDR3 sequence is CASSLAGGAGNQPQHF. CDR3 nucleotides: TGCGCCAGCAGCTTGGCAGGGGGCGCGGGCAATCAGCCCCAGCATTTT.